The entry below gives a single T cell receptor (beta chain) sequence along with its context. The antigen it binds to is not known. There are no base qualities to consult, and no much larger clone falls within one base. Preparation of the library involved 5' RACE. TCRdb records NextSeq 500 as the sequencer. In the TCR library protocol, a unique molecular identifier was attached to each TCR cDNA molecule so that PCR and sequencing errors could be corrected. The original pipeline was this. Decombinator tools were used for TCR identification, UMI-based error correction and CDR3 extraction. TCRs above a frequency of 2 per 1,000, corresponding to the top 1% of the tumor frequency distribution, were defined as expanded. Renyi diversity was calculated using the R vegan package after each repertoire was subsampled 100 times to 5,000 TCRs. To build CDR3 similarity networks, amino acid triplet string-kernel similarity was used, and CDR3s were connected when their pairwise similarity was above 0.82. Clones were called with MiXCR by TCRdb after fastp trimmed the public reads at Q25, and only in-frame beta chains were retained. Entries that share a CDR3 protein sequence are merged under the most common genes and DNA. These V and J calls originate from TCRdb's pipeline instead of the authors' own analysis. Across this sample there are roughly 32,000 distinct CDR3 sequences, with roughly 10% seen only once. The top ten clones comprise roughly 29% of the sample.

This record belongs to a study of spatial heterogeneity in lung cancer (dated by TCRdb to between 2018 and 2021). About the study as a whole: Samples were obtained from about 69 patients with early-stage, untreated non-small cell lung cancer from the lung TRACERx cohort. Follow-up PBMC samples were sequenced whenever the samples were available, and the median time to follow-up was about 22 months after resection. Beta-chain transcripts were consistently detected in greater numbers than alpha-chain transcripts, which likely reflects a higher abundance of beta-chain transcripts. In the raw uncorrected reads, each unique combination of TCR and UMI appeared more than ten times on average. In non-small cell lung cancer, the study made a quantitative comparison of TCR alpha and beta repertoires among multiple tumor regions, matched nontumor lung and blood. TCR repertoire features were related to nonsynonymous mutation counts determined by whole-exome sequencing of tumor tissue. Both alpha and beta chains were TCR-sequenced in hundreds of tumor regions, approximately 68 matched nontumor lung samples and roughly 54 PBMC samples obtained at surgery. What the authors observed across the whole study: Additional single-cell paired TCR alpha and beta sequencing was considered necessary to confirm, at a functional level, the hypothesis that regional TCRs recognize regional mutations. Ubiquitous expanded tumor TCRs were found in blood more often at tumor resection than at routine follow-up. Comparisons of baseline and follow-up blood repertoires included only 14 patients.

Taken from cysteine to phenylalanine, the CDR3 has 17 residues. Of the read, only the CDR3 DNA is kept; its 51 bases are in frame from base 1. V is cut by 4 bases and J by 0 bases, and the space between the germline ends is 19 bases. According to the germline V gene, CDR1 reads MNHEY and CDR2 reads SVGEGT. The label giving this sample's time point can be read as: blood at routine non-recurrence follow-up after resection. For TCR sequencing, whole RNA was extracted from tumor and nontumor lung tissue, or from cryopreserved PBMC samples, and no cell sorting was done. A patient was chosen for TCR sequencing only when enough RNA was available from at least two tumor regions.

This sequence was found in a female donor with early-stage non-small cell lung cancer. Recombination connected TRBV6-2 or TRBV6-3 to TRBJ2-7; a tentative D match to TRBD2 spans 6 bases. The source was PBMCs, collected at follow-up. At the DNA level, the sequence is TGTGCCAGCAGTTCCACGGGACTCCCCAGGAGCTCCTACGAGCAGTACTTC. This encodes CASSSTGLPRSSYEQYF.